The present TCR beta chain was sequenced within a study of T cell responses to AZD1222 COVID-19 vaccine. Deletions cut 0 bases from V and 0 bases from J, with 6 bases between. CDR1 is LGHNA, CDR2 YNFKEQ, per germline. The CDR3 consists of 15 residues. Whole-study results and caveats: All repertoire sampling was performed exclusively after the peak T cell response. Nearly half of the spike-specific TCRs reportedly recognize variant regions that carry no mutations. Baseline serology detected seropositivity in only six or seven AZD1222 recipients. Females outnumbered males among donors, who were mostly white British; clonal diversity was possibly underestimated.

On this clone: Its antigen is still unknown.

Profiled with immunoSEQ multiplex PCR; TCRdb holds only in-frame clones, not every one. The sample contains approximately 200,000 clones, 75% to 90% of which appear only once. The clonotype comes from an adult in good health. The V gene is TRBV4-2, the J gene TRBJ2-1; D uncertain. This sample comprised peripheral blood, obtained on day 0 of MenACWY control vaccination. The DNA of the CDR3 is TGTGCCAGCAGCCAAGAGGGTTCCTCCTACAATGAGCAGTTCTTC. Translating gives CASSQEGSSYNEQFF.